This T cell receptor (beta chain) was recorded in a study of blood T cell repertoires in COVID-19. Study-level information: Both acute and convalescent COVID-19 samples were obtained from the United States, Italy and Spain. Sources were T cells, B-cell-depleted T cells, or PBMCs; the material itself was cDNA or gDNA.

In the original processing: Reference gene primer amplification gave estimated nucleated cell counts. The data were produced by immunoSEQ multiplex PCR, yet TCRdb's version contains in-frame clones alone and is incomplete. The V and J calls and the clone size are those of that table, but D and trimming were determined from the DNA. There are roughly 56,000 clones in the sample; 89% occur only once, and around a fifth lies in the top ten. V lost 3 bases and J lost 3; bases outside the gene matches: 5. Germline V lookup: CDR1 SGDLS, CDR2 YYNGEE. CDR3 size: 14 residues. The chain couples TRBV9 to TRBJ2-7, with 8 bases that match TRBD1. The sample taken for sequencing was peripheral blood. The clonotype originates from a human donor in a cohort sampled during active COVID-19. CDR3 loop: CASSADRVGYEQYF. The CDR3 DNA reads as TGTGCCAGCAGCGCGGACAGGGTAGGCTACGAGCAGTACTTC.